This TCR beta chain was profiled in a study of control samples from healthy donors and cancer patients. Trimming pared 0 bases from V and 3 bases from J, leaving 6 bases between. CDR3 size: 13 residues. Per germline, CDR1 SGHTA and CDR2 FQGNSA. Only in-frame clones appear in the TCRdb table, and some are missing; sequencing was by immunoSEQ multiplex PCR. The table records 150,000 to 200,000 clones, around 91% of them present only once. The chain links TRBV7-2 to TRBJ2-7; maybe TRBD1 (6 bases). What was sequenced was blood. This clonotype was obtained from a woman in her 30s in good health. CDR3 in amino acids: CASSLAGGYEQYF. DNA for the CDR3: TGTGCCAGCAGCTTAGCAGGGGGCTACGAGCAGTACTTC. Filled out from reference TRBV7-2 and TRBJ2-7, the complete variable domain reads GAGVSQSPSNKVTEKGKDVELRCDPISGHTALYWYRQSLGQGLEFLIYFQGNSAPDKSGLPSDRFSAERTGGSVSTLTIQRTQQEDSAVYLCASSLAGGYEQYFGPGTRLTVT.